The 10 T cell receptor beta chains presented below share a single source sample, sequenced in a study of blood T cell repertoires in COVID-19. Repertoires were generated with immunoSEQ multiplex PCR, while TCRdb's copy carries only in-frame clones and drops some. The data show approximately 300,000 clones, with around 88% seen just once and under 0.95% held by the top ten. Sequencing was carried out using peripheral blood. The receptors here all came from a young man with acute or convalescent COVID-19.

This chain links TRBV27 with TRBJ1-1; 7 nucleotides match TRBD1. V shed 6 bases and J 3 bases; nucleotides not matched to a gene: 7. The CDR3 contains 14 residues. The germline V gene has CDR1 MNHEY and CDR2 SMNVEV (reference sequence). The CDR3 loop is CASRPGQADTEAFF. In nucleotides, the CDR3 is TGTGCCAGCAGACCAGGACAGGCGGACACTGAAGCTTTCTTT.

The chain uses TRBV9 and TRBJ2-3; TRBD1 matches 8 bases. The V and J ends lost 4 bases and 5 bases, in that order; junction bases with no gene match: 9. The CDR3 spans 15 residues. Germline CDR1 and CDR2: SGDLS and YYNGEE. CDR3 region: CASSPQGAQLDTQYF. The CDR3 nucleotides read TGTGCCAGCAGCCCCCAGGGGGCTCAGTTAGATACGCAGTATTTT.

The CDR3 DNA follows: TGTGCCAGCAGTTACCCCCCACCGGGGGAGAACACTGAAGCTTTCTTT. Amino acids: CASSYPPPGENTEAFF. This rearrangement joins TRBV6-6 to TRBJ1-1; TRBD1 might be the D (5 bases). Trimming cost V 2 bases and J 1 base, with 14 bases left between them. The CDR3 consists of 16 residues. Germline V gene sequence: CDR1 MNHNY, CDR2 SVGAGI (reference sequence).

This chain joins TRBV28 and TRBJ1-5; TRBD1 aligns across 10 bases. J was trimmed by 3 bases and V by 7 bases; bases with no gene match: 18. Germline lookup yields CDR1 MDHEN and CDR2 SYDVKM. CDR3 length: 19 residues. The CDR3 loop reads CASTSLGGTGVINNQPQHF. The CDR3, as DNA: TGTGCCAGCACCAGCCTCGGGGGGACAGGGGTGATTAACAATCAGCCCCAGCATTTT. The whole variable domain, remainder taken from reference TRBV28 and TRBJ1-5, is DVKVTQSSRYLVKRTGEKVFLECVQDMDHENMFWYRQDPGLGLRLIYFSYDVKMKEKGDIPEGYSVSREKKERFSLILESASTNQTSMYLCASTSLGGTGVINNQPQHFGDGTRLSIL.

This clone was observed once. This chain links TRBV21-1 with TRBJ2-5; the D call TRBD2 from the table was never checked on the DNA. TRBV21-1 is shown as a pseudogene. This CDR3 has 16 residues. The CDR3 sequence is CASSKGERQLGVTQYF. The CDR3 DNA is TGTGCCAGCAGCAAAGGAGAGAGGCAGCTGGGTGTGACCCAGTACTTC.

The V gene is TRBV18, the J gene TRBJ2-3; TRBD2 matches at 10 bases. This CDR3 comprises 16 residues. V lost 3 bases, J lost 10 bases, and 13 bases stayed unmatched. Germline CDR1 and CDR2: KGHSH and LQKENI. DNA of the CDR3: TGTGCCAGCTCACCTTCGGCTAGCGGGAGTTTGTCCGCGCAGTATTTT. Its translation: CASSPSASGSLSAQYF.

This clone occurred a few times. The chain links TRBV10-2 to TRBJ1-5; D not resolved. Trimming removed 7 bases from V and 2 bases from J, with 9 bases in between. The germline CDR1 and CDR2 sequences are WSHSY and SAAADI. The length of the CDR3 is 13 residues. CDR3 in DNA: TGCGCCAGCACTGATAGCGGCAATCAGCCCCAGCATTTT. This encodes CASTDSGNQPQHF.

V usage is TRBV6-6 and J usage is TRBJ2-7, with D tentatively TRBD1 (5 bases). This CDR3 region has 14 residues. Germline V gene sequence: CDR1 MNHNY, CDR2 SVGAGI (reference sequence). V was cut by 6 bases and J by 0 bases, with 12 bases left in between. Here the CDR3 reads CASSHDRRSYEQYF. The CDR3, as DNA: TGTGCCAGCAGCCATGACAGACGCTCCTACGAGCAGTACTTC.

The rearrangement joins TRBV5-4 to TRBJ1-1; tentative D call: TRBD1 (5 bases). V lost 6 bases and J lost 1, with 10 bases in between. This CDR3 has 13 residues. The germline V gene encodes CDR1 SGHNT and CDR2 YYREEE (reference sequence). The CDR3 region has the DNA TGTGCCAGCACTCTGGGGCGGAACACTGAAGCTTTCTTT. Translation: CASTLGRNTEAFF.

The chain carries TRBV3-1 (or the pseudogene TRBV3-2) and TRBJ2-1; TRBD2 matches 10 bases. This CDR3 region has 14 residues. Losses at the gene ends were 2 bases for V and 9 bases for J; bases not matched to a gene: 4. From germline, CDR1 is LGHDT and CDR2 YNNKEL (reference sequence). CDR3 DNA sequence: TGTGCCAGCAGCCAACTAGCGGGAGAAAGTGAGCAGTTCTTC. This encodes CASSQLAGESEQFF.